The sequence of this T cell receptor (beta chain) was determined in a study of cytomegalovirus exposure and HLA in healthy donors. Study-level results: TCR beta chain V- and J-gene trimming was linked, in a later analysis, to a missense variant in DCLRE1C. Some TCR beta chains (more than 150 of them) were listed as cytomegalovirus-associated. Associated with HLA alleles at 0.05 false discovery rate in a later analysis were approximately 17,000 TCR beta sequences.

CDR3 length: 16 residues. Losses at the gene ends were 2 bases for V and 2 bases for J; bases not matched to a gene: 9. CDR1 is SGHDT, CDR2 YYEEEE, per germline. Donors likely had unrecorded immune exposures despite being nominally healthy when sampled. The PCR contained 60 Vbeta and 13 Jbeta primers. Clones were read by immunoSEQ multiplex PCR, and TCRdb kept only the in-frame ones, dropping some. The table includes 130,000 to 150,000 clones, 76% detected once. As concerns this clone: The antigen remains undetermined.

The chain combines TRBV5-6 with TRBJ1-1; 7 bases line up with TRBD1. Sequenced material: PBMCs. The receptor was derived from a woman aged 35 to 49 in good health and CMV-seronegative. The CDR3 here is CASSFGGGTVNTEAFF. The CDR3 region has the DNA TGTGCCAGCAGCTTCGGGGGTGGGACAGTCAACACTGAAGCTTTCTTT.